This T cell receptor beta chain was sequenced during a study of OX40 agonist ivuxolimab in advanced cancers. Regarding the study in general: The costimulatory receptor OX40 (CD134) was targeted by ivuxolimab, a fully human IgG2 agonistic monoclonal antibody. Intravenous ivuxolimab was administered to patients every 2 weeks at six dose levels: 0.01, 0.1, 0.3, 1.5, 3 and 10 mg/kg. Of the approximately 50 dose-escalation patients, hepatocellular carcinoma was present in about 20, melanoma in roughly 15, renal cell carcinoma in 9 and head and neck cancer in 9. A male proportion of roughly 80% and a mean age of around 60 years, ranging from roughly 23 to 90, were recorded for the dose-escalation cohort. Prior anti-PD-1, anti-PD-L1 or anti-CTLA-4 therapy was permitted, and checkpoint inhibitors had been received by under 50% of dose-escalation patients. Partial responses occurred in three dose-escalation patients, of whom one had hepatocellular carcinoma and two had cutaneous melanoma. The purpose of peripheral TCRbeta sequencing was to test whether ivuxolimab changed TCR sequence diversity and led to clonal T-cell expansion. The paper covers the monotherapy dose-escalation part of the phase I ivuxolimab trial, which included N of about 56 patients.

Study-wide conclusions, independent of this receptor: Which antigens the clonally expanded peripheral T cells were specific for was not determined. After ivuxolimab, more expanded clones were found on average in CD8+ T cells than in CD4+ T cells. In the 0.1-3.0 mg/kg groups, partial responders had among the lowest normalized peripheral clonal expansion, particularly in CD8+ T cells. Low levels of normalized T-cell clonal expansion were also seen in some patients who did not respond. At doses of 0.1 to 3.0 mg/kg, clonal expansion of both CD4+ and CD8+ T cells in blood was seen between baseline and week 6.

Measured from the cysteine to the phenylalanine, the CDR3 is 14 residues long. Solely the CDR3 DNA is kept, with 42 bases framed from the first base. The CDR1 and CDR2 encoded by the germline V gene are KGHSH and LQKENI. V is pared back by 0 bases and J by 7 bases, with 10 bases lying between the germline termini. Patients with autoimmune disease history or receiving systemic immunosuppression were excluded from the trial. Peripheral blood for TCR sequencing was drawn from every dose cohort at baseline, at cycle 4 day 1 and at cycle 7 day 1. Samples were obtained from an open-label, multicenter, first-in-human phase I dose-escalation trial of ivuxolimab. Adults with locally advanced or metastatic head and neck squamous cell, hepatocellular, melanoma or renal cell carcinoma were enrolled in the trial. Before TCR sequencing, CD4+ and CD8+ T cells were separately sorted from peripheral blood. Genomic DNA was extracted from sorted cells for sequencing of the TCRbeta CDR3 region. The immunoSEQ Assay was used to sequence the TCRbeta CDR3 regions. As stored in TCRdb, this immuneACCESS dataset retains in-frame rearrangements with V and J assigned. A fraction of the clones does not appear; measured against another copy, unresolved V genes explain less than half of the discrepancy, and the remainder lacks a known reason. Counted in this sample were 50,000 to 70,000 clones; around 84% of them appeared once. The ten largest make up over 2% of the sample.

This clone was recorded once. The clone's antigen remains unknown. No qualities accompany the bases; no much larger clone lies one base away. Sequenced here: CD4+ or CD8+ T cells sorted from blood, sampled in a trial of the OX40 agonist ivuxolimab. This TCR came from an adult with an advanced solid tumor such as melanoma, head and neck, liver or kidney cancer. The V and J segments used are TRBV18 and TRBJ2-1, with the D gene not clear enough to name. Read as DNA, the sequence is TGTGCCAGCTCACCACCGGTCATGGGGAATGAGCAGTTCTTC. This gives the protein CASSPPVMGNEQFF.